This passage covers 15 T cell receptor beta chains from one sample sequenced in a study of CD8 T cells in ankylosing spondylitis. TCRdb independently ran MiXCR on the 5' RACE reads; one entry per CDR3 protein. The sample has about 39,000 distinct CDR3 sequences, 10% to 13% seen once; the top ten hold around 15%. Sequencing used blood, either unsorted or a sorted T cell fraction (not recorded which). The receptor set was obtained from a male donor with ankylosing spondylitis or in good health (not recorded which).

Comments on this clonotype: An end of the junction differs from the germline gene, which may be a read error. The chain uses TRBV12-3 or TRBV12-4 and TRBJ1-5, with a tentative D call TRBD1 (5 bases). The length of the CDR3 is 18 residues. The CDR3 coding sequence is TGTGCCTGCAGTTTTTGGGCAGGGTATCAAGATGGCAATCAGCCCCAGCATTTT. Amino acids: CACSFWAGYQDGNQPQHF.

This clonotype was picked up many times. This chain uses TRBV5-1 with TRBJ2-7, with 13 bases fitting TRBD2. Germline assignment: CDR1 SGHRS and CDR2 YFSETQ. J lost 5 bases, V lost 4 bases, and 3 bases had no gene match. This CDR3 comprises 14 residues. The CDR3 spells CASSTGTSGNEQYF. Here the CDR3 DNA reads TGCGCCAGCAGCACCGGGACTAGCGGGAACGAGCAGTACTTC.

This clonotype came up many times. The rearrangement uses TRBV13 and TRBJ2-2; D unresolved. The V gene lost 2 bases and the J gene lost 5 bases, with 9 bases spanning the gap. The germline CDR1 and CDR2 sequences are PRHDT and FYEKMQ (reference sequence). The CDR3 covers 14 residues. The CDR3 DNA sequence: TGTGCCAGCAGCTTAAACAGCCGAACCGGGGAGCTGTTTTTT. This encodes CASSLNSRTGELFF. Drawing the rest from reference TRBV13 and TRBJ2-2, the complete variable domain is AAGVIQSPRHLIKEKRETATLKCYPIPRHDTVYWYQQGPGQDPQFLISFYEKMQSDKGSIPDRFSAQQFSDYHSELNMSSLELGDSALYFCASSLNSRTGELFFGEGSRLTVL.

A few counts support this clonotype. This chain connects TRBV5-1 to TRBJ1-1; D not resolved. V was clipped by 0 bases and J by 0 bases, with 12 bases between them. CDR1 is SGHRS and CDR2 is YFSETQ in the germline V gene. The CDR3 is made up of 16 amino acids. The CDR3 here is CASSLGTAGMNTEAFF. Written as DNA, the CDR3 is TGCGCCAGCAGCTTGGGGACGGCGGGCATGAACACTGAAGCTTTCTTT.

This clonotype was recorded at least ten times. The chain combines TRBV12-3 or TRBV12-4 with TRBJ1-5, with D hard to call. With 5 bases removed from V and 6 bases from J, the gap between germline ends came to 11 bases. This CDR3 is built from 13 residues. The CDR3 nucleotides are TGTGCCAGCAGTGTCGGCGGGAGTCAGCCCCAGCATTTT. This encodes CASSVGGSQPQHF.

This clonotype turned up a few times. The chain has TRBV20-1 and TRBJ1-5; D uncertain. Looked up from germline, CDR1 is DFQATT and CDR2 is SNEGSKA (reference sequence). The CDR3 consists of 13 residues. Trimming took off 2 bases at V and 5 bases at J, with 10 bases between the two ends. The CDR3 region has the DNA TGCAGTGCTAGACGGGAGTTATATCAGCCCCAGCATTTT. Translation: CSARRELYQPQHF.

The chain is built from TRBV19 and TRBJ2-3; 11 positions agree with TRBD2. The J segment lost 2 bases and the V segment lost 8 bases, leaving 6 bases of the junction unmatched. This CDR3 is 15 amino acids long. Germline V CDR1 and CDR2: LNHDA, SQIVND (reference sequence). CDR3: CASSTSGDHTDTQYF. The CDR3 region has the DNA TGTGCCAGTTCGACTAGCGGGGACCACACAGATACGCAGTATTTT.

This clonotype was recorded many times. The rearrangement links TRBV10-3 to TRBJ1-2; D possibly corresponds to TRBD1 (6 bases). Trimming took 0 bases from V and 6 from J, leaving 17 bases between them. The CDR3 is 16 residues long. The germline CDR1 and CDR2 sequences are ENHRY and SYGVKD. The CDR3 DNA reads TGTGCCATCAGTGAGTCGACCTTGAGGGGGGGCCATGGCTACACCTTC. This codes for CAISESTLRGGHGYTF.

Many counts were recorded for this clonotype. V usage is TRBV7-9 and J usage is TRBJ1-1, with 9 bases that match TRBD1. V gave up 1 base and J gave up 0 bases; unmatched junction bases: 6. The V gene's germline CDR1 is SEHNR and CDR2 FQNEAQ (reference sequence). The CDR3 has 17 amino acids. This CDR3 reads CASSLGTGAIMNTEAFF. The DNA for the CDR3 is TGTGCCAGCAGCTTAGGGACAGGGGCGATAATGAACACTGAAGCTTTCTTT.

Many counts were recorded for this clonotype. V and J are TRBV12-5 and TRBJ2-1; TRBD2 aligns across 12 bases. The CDR3 runs 17 residues. Germline CDR1 reads LGHNT; CDR2 reads FRNRAP. J gave up 7 bases and V 0 bases, and 7 bases lay outside the gene matches. CDR3 nucleotides: TGTGCTAGTGGTTTGGTATGGTCTAGCGGGAGGGTGAATGAGCAGTTCTTC. Protein: CASGLVWSSGRVNEQFF.

This clonotype came up many times. The chain uses TRBV20-1 and TRBJ2-7; D possibly matches TRBD1 or TRBD2 (5 bases each). The V and J ends lost 7 bases and 3 bases respectively, with 16 bases between them. The length of the CDR3 is 13 residues. Germline lookup yields CDR1 DFQATT and CDR2 SNEGSKA (reference sequence). CDR3 bases: TGCAGTGTCCCCGAGGGACGCAACTACGAGCAGTACTTC. Amino acid sequence: CSVPEGRNYEQYF.

This clonotype was seen at least ten times. CDR3 DNA: TGTGCCAGCAGTGTGGTTGCACAGGGAGGCGCAGATACGCAGTATTTT. This sequence encodes CASSVVAQGGADTQYF. V usage is TRBV6-4 and J usage is TRBJ2-3; D may be TRBD1 or TRBD2 (6 bases each). The V end lost 4 bases, the J end lost 4 bases, and 18 bases lay between the germline ends. In germline, CDR1 is MRHNA, CDR2 SNTAGT. This CDR3 region has 16 residues.

This rearrangement joins TRBV9 to TRBJ2-3; D call uncertain. CDR3 size: 15 residues. V lost 2 bases to trimming and J lost 2 bases, with 12 bases between them. CDR1 and CDR2 from the germline V gene are SGDLS and YYNGEE. DNA of the CDR3: TGTGCCAGCAGCGTCCGGGCCAACCCCACAGATACGCAGTATTTT. Translating it yields CASSVRANPTDTQYF.

This clonotype was found a few times. The gene calls are TRBV20-1 and TRBJ1-3; no clear D. Between the trimmed V and J ends, which lost 1 base and 0 bases, there was a span of 16 bases. Germline V gene data show CDR1 as DFQATT and CDR2 as SNEGSKA (reference sequence). This CDR3 region has 17 residues. In nucleotides, the CDR3 is TGCAGTGCTAGAGGGATGGGCAGGACCTACTCTGGAAACACCATATATTTT. Encoded protein: CSARGMGRTYSGNTIYF.

This clonotype was observed at least ten times. The rearrangement uses TRBV28 and TRBJ2-7; D is possibly TRBD1 (6 bases). Germline values: CDR1 MDHEN, CDR2 SYDVKM. The CDR3 contains 11 residues. For the CDR3, the DNA is TGTCAATCGACAGGTTCCGGCGAGCAGTACTTC. It yields the protein CQSTGSGEQYF.